The rows below give T cell receptor beta chains drawn from one sample of a study of T cells in Graves' hyperthyroidism and ophthalmopathy. TCRdb ran MiXCR on the multiplex PCR reads and lists one entry per CDR3 protein. The sample carries 450,000 to 600,000 distinct CDR3 sequences, around 15% recorded once. Sequencing input: blood. The receptors stem from a middle-aged woman with Graves' hyperthyroidism. Each CDR3 is given with its conserved first and last residue. Fields, in order: V gene, J gene, D gene, clone size, CDR3 protein, CDR3 DNA. D genes are given only for firm matches. Some rows mark clone size as missing; the rest say once, few, many or name a class of expanded clone.

v_call: TRBV30
j_call: TRBJ2-1
d_call: TRBD2
clone_size: few
cdr3_aa: CAWTRLAGGPGNEQFF
cdr3_nt: TGTGCCTGGACCCGACTAGCGGGAGGGCCAGGCAATGAGCAGTTCTTC

v_call: TRBV20-1
j_call: TRBJ2-3
d_call: NA
clone_size: many
cdr3_aa: CSATGAGRTDTQYF
cdr3_nt: TGCAGTGCTACAGGGGCGGGTCGCACAGATACGCAGTATTTT

v_call: TRBV4-2
j_call: TRBJ2-1
d_call: TRBD2
clone_size: few
cdr3_aa: CASSRERSGRDNEQFF
cdr3_nt: TGTGCCAGCAGCCGAGAAAGGAGCGGGAGAGATAATGAGCAGTTCTTC

v_call: TRBV6-2/TRBV6-3
j_call: TRBJ2-3
d_call: NA
clone_size: NA
cdr3_aa: CASSYRGNADTQYF
cdr3_nt: TGTGCCAGCAGTTACAGGGGGAACGCAGATACGCAGTATTTT

v_call: TRBV29-1
j_call: TRBJ2-1
d_call: TRBD1
clone_size: many
cdr3_aa: CSVTGQGLYNEQFF
cdr3_nt: TGCAGCGTCACAGGACAGGGCCTCTACAATGAGCAGTTCTTC

v_call: TRBV5-4
j_call: TRBJ2-1
d_call: TRBD1
clone_size: few
cdr3_aa: CASQGQGGDNEQFF
cdr3_nt: TGTGCCAGCCAGGGACAGGGGGGCGACAATGAGCAGTTCTTC

v_call: TRBV11-3
j_call: TRBJ1-1
d_call: NA
clone_size: many
cdr3_aa: CASSYTFNTEAFF
cdr3_nt: TGTGCCAGCAGCTACACGTTTAACACTGAAGCTTTCTTT

v_call: TRBV28
j_call: TRBJ2-5
d_call: TRBD1
clone_size: many
cdr3_aa: CASSPTTGGETQYF
cdr3_nt: TGTGCCAGCAGTCCCACGACAGGGGGGGAGACCCAGTACTTC

v_call: TRBV6-5
j_call: TRBJ2-2
d_call: TRBD1
clone_size: few
cdr3_aa: CASSYSQGALTGELFF
cdr3_nt: TGTGCCAGCAGTTACTCCCAGGGGGCGCTGACCGGGGAGCTGTTTTTT

v_call: TRBV7-3
j_call: TRBJ2-3
d_call: TRBD2
clone_size: many
cdr3_aa: CASSTSGRTDTQYF
cdr3_nt: TGTGCCAGCAGTACTAGCGGGAGGACAGATACGCAGTATTTT

v_call: TRBV4-1
j_call: TRBJ2-5
d_call: NA
clone_size: many
cdr3_aa: CASSLQTGQETQYF
cdr3_nt: TGCGCCAGCAGCCTCCAGACGGGTCAAGAGACCCAGTACTTC

v_call: TRBV2
j_call: TRBJ1-1
d_call: NA
clone_size: many
cdr3_aa: CASLGGPNTEAFF
cdr3_nt: TGTGCCAGCTTAGGGGGGCCGAACACTGAAGCTTTCTTT

v_call: TRBV4-1
j_call: TRBJ2-5
d_call: NA
clone_size: NA
cdr3_aa: CASSQDSRAKETQYF
cdr3_nt: TGCGCCAGCAGCCAAGATTCAAGGGCGAAAGAGACCCAGTACTTC

v_call: TRBV3-1
j_call: TRBJ2-7
d_call: TRBD2
clone_size: NA
cdr3_aa: CASSQEFGLAGEGEQYF
cdr3_nt: TGTGCCAGCAGCCAAGAATTCGGACTAGCGGGAGAGGGGGAGCAGTACTTC

v_call: TRBV30
j_call: TRBJ1-2
d_call: NA
clone_size: many
cdr3_aa: CAWSVVGTYGYTF
cdr3_nt: TGTGCCTGGAGTGTGGTTGGCACCTATGGCTACACCTTC

v_call: TRBV6-1
j_call: TRBJ2-7
d_call: NA
clone_size: many
cdr3_aa: CASSEAGPYEQYF
cdr3_nt: TGTGCCAGCAGTGAAGCCGGGCCGTACGAGCAGTACTTC

v_call: TRBV20-1
j_call: TRBJ2-7
d_call: NA
clone_size: NA
cdr3_aa: CSARDLPYPLYEQYF
cdr3_nt: TGCAGTGCTAGAGATTTACCCTATCCCCTCTACGAGCAGTACTTC

v_call: TRBV29-1
j_call: TRBJ1-2
d_call: NA
clone_size: NA
cdr3_aa: CSVEGQEGRYNYGYTF
cdr3_nt: TGCAGCGTTGAAGGACAGGAGGGCAGATATAACTATGGCTACACCTTC

v_call: TRBV28
j_call: TRBJ1-2
d_call: NA
clone_size: many
cdr3_aa: CASSPISTTNYGYTF
cdr3_nt: TGTGCCAGCAGTCCCATATCGACAACTAACTATGGCTACACCTTC

v_call: TRBV2
j_call: TRBJ2-1
d_call: TRBD2
clone_size: many
cdr3_aa: CASSPGLADSYNEQFF
cdr3_nt: TGTGCCAGCAGTCCGGGACTAGCGGACTCCTACAATGAGCAGTTCTTC

v_call: TRBV7-2
j_call: TRBJ2-1
d_call: TRBD2
clone_size: many
cdr3_aa: CASSLELARSYNEQFF
cdr3_nt: TGTGCCAGCAGCTTGGAACTAGCGAGGTCCTACAATGAGCAGTTCTTC

v_call: TRBV9
j_call: TRBJ2-7
d_call: NA
clone_size: few
cdr3_aa: CASSMSGGSYEQYF
cdr3_nt: TGTGCCAGCAGCATGAGCGGAGGTTCCTACGAGCAGTACTTC

v_call: TRBV15
j_call: TRBJ2-7
d_call: TRBD2
clone_size: few
cdr3_aa: CATRIAGRYEQYF
cdr3_nt: TGTGCCACCAGAATAGCGGGACGCTACGAGCAGTACTTC

v_call: TRBV7-7
j_call: TRBJ2-3
d_call: NA
clone_size: few
cdr3_aa: CASSSNPTDTQYF
cdr3_nt: TGTGCTAGCAGCTCGAACCCCACAGATACGCAGTATTTT

v_call: TRBV11-2
j_call: TRBJ1-1
d_call: NA
clone_size: NA
cdr3_aa: CASSFAGSTEAFF
cdr3_nt: TGTGCCAGCAGCTTTGCGGGGAGCACTGAAGCTTTCTTT

v_call: TRBV28
j_call: TRBJ2-5
d_call: NA
clone_size: few
cdr3_aa: CASSLEWETQYF
cdr3_nt: TGTGCCAGCAGCCTCGAATGGGAGACCCAGTACTTC

v_call: TRBV5-1
j_call: TRBJ1-2
d_call: NA
clone_size: few
cdr3_aa: CASSLGSDLYGYTF
cdr3_nt: TGCGCCAGCAGCTTGGGTTCAGACCTCTATGGCTACACCTTC

v_call: TRBV29-1
j_call: TRBJ2-2
d_call: NA
clone_size: few
cdr3_aa: CSGVTSGELFF
cdr3_nt: TGCAGCGGAGTGACATCCGGGGAGCTGTTTTTT

v_call: TRBV4-1
j_call: TRBJ2-7
d_call: TRBD2
clone_size: NA
cdr3_aa: CASSQTGTSVSEQYF
cdr3_nt: TGCGCCAGCAGCCAAACCGGGACTAGTGTCAGCGAGCAGTACTTC

v_call: TRBV20-1
j_call: TRBJ2-5
d_call: TRBD2
clone_size: NA
cdr3_aa: CSGTSGGAETQYF
cdr3_nt: TGCAGCGGGACTAGCGGGGGGGCCGAGACCCAGTACTTC

v_call: TRBV5-8
j_call: TRBJ2-5
d_call: NA
clone_size: NA
cdr3_aa: CASSHRVGETQYF
cdr3_nt: TGTGCCAGCAGCCACAGGGTCGGTGAGACCCAGTACTTC

v_call: TRBV20-1
j_call: TRBJ1-2
d_call: NA
clone_size: many
cdr3_aa: CSARVGGGNGYTF
cdr3_nt: TGCAGTGCTAGAGTTGGAGGGGGGAATGGCTACACCTTC

v_call: TRBV3-1
j_call: TRBJ1-2
d_call: NA
clone_size: few
cdr3_aa: CASSQVLTFSTNYGYTF
cdr3_nt: TGTGCCAGCAGCCAAGTCCTAACATTTTCAACTAACTATGGCTACACCTTC

v_call: TRBV5-1
j_call: TRBJ2-3
d_call: NA
clone_size: NA
cdr3_aa: CASSSAGAVTDTQYF
cdr3_nt: TGCGCCAGCAGCTCTGCGGGGGCAGTCACAGATACGCAGTATTTT

v_call: TRBV5-1
j_call: TRBJ2-6
d_call: TRBD1
clone_size: NA
cdr3_aa: CASSLDSQGSAGANVLTF
cdr3_nt: TGCGCCAGCAGCTTGGACTCACAGGGGTCGGCTGGGGCCAACGTCCTGACTTTC

v_call: TRBV25-1
j_call: TRBJ1-5
d_call: TRBD1
clone_size: NA
cdr3_aa: CASSEGPNDREHQPQHF
cdr3_nt: TGTGCCAGCAGTGAAGGGCCTAACGACAGGGAACATCAGCCCCAGCATTTT

v_call: TRBV5-4
j_call: TRBJ2-1
d_call: TRBD2
clone_size: NA
cdr3_aa: CASSEGIAGLTHNEQFF
cdr3_nt: TGTGCCAGCAGCGAAGGAATAGCGGGATTAACCCACAATGAGCAGTTCTTC

v_call: TRBV28
j_call: TRBJ2-1
d_call: TRBD1
clone_size: many
cdr3_aa: CASSHTGGEQFF
cdr3_nt: TGTGCCAGCAGTCACACAGGGGGTGAGCAGTTCTTC

v_call: TRBV12-3/TRBV12-4
j_call: TRBJ2-7
d_call: NA
clone_size: NA
cdr3_aa: CASSYDRFEQYF
cdr3_nt: TGTGCCAGCAGCTACGACAGATTCGAGCAGTACTTC